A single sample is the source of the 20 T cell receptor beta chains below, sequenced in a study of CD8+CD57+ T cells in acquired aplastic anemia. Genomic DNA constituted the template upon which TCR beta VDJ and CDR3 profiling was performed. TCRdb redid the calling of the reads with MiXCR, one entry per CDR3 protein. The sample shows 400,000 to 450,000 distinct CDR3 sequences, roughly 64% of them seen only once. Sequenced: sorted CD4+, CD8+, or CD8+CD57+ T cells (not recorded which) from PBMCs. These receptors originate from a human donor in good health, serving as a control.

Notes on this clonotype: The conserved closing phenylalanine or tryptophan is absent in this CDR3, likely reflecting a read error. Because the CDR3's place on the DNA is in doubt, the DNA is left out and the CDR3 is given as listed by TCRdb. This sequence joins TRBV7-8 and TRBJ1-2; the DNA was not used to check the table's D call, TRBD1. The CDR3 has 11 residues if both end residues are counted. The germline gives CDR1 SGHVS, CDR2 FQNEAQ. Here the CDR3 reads CASGVNPGNTD.

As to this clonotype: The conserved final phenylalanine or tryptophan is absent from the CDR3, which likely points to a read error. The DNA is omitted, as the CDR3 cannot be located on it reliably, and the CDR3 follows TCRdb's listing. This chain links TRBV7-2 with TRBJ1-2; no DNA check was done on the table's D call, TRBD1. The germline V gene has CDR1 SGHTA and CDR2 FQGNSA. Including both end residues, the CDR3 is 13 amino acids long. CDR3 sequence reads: CASSIWGGRGKWH.

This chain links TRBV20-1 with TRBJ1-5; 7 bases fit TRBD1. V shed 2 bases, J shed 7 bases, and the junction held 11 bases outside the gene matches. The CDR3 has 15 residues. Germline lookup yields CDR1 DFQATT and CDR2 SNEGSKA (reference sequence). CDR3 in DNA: TGCAGTGCTAGAAGGACAGGAGGGGAGCGGCAGCCCCAGCATTTT. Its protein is CSARRTGGERQPQHF.

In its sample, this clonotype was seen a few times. CDR3 sequence (DNA): TGTGCCATCGGGCAGGGTAGTCTCTACGAGCAGTACTTC. Translation: CAIGQGSLYEQYF. The chain joins TRBV10-3 to TRBJ2-7, with D possibly matching TRBD1 (5 bases). CDR1 is ENHRY and CDR2 is SYGVKD in the germline V gene. CDR3 size: 13 residues. V shed 8 bases and J shed 3 bases, with 14 bases lying between them.

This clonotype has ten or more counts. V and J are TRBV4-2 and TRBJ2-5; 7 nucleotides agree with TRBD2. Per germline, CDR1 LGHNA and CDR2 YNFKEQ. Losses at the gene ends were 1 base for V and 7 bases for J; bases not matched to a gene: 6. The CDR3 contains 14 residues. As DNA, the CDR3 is TGTGCCAGCAGCCAAGGGCGGAGGGAGGGGACCCAGTACTTC. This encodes CASSQGRREGTQYF.

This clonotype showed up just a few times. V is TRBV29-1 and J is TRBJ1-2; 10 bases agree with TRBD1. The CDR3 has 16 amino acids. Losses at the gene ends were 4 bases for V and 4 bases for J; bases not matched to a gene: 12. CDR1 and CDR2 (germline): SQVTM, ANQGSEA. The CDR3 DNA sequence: TGCAGCGTTGTGGGGACAGGGGCCACATCTTCCTATGGCTACACCTTC. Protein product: CSVVGTGATSSYGYTF.

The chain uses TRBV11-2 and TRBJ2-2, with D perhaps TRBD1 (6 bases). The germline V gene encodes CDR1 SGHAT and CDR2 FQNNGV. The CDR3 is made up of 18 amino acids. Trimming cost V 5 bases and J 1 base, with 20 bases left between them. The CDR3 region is CASSLVPAGDLNTGELFF. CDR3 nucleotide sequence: TGTGCCAGCAGCCTAGTTCCGGCAGGGGACCTGAACACCGGGGAGCTGTTTTTT.

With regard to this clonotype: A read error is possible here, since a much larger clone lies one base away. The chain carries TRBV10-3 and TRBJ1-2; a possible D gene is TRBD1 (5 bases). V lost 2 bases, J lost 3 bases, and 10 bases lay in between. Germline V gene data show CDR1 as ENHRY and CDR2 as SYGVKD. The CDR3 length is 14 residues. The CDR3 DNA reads TGTGCCATCAGTGAGGACAGAGGTTACTATGGCTACACCTTC. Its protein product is CAISEDRGYYGYTF.

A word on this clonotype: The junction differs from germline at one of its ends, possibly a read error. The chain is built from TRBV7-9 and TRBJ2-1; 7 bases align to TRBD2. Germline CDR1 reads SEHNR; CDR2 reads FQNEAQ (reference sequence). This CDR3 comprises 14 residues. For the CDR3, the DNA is TGTGCCAGCAGCCTCGGGGGAGGGGACCTACGGGCGTTATTC. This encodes CASSLGGGDLRALF.

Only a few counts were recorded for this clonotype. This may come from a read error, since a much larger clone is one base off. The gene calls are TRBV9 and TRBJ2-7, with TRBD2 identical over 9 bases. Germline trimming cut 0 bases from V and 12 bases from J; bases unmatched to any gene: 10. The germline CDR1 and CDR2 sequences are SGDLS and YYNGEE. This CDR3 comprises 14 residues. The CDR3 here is CASSVEIAGERRYF. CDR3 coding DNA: TGTGCCAGCAGCGTAGAGATAGCGGGGGAGCGGCGGTACTTC. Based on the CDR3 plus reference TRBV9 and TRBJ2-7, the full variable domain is DSGVTQTPKHLITATGQRVTLRCSPRSGDLSVYWYQQSLDQGLQFLIQYYNGEERAKGNILERFSAQQFPDLHSELNLSSLELGDSALYFCASSVEIAGERRYFGPGTRLTVT.

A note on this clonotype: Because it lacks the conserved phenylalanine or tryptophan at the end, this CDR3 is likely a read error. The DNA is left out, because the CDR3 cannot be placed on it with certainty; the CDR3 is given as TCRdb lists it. The CDR3 protein is CASGVDPLDRVEL. The chain carries TRBV9 and TRBJ1-2; the DNA was not used to check the table's D call, TRBD1. The germline V gene encodes CDR1 SGDLS and CDR2 YYNGEE. The CDR3 has 13 residues if both end residues are counted.

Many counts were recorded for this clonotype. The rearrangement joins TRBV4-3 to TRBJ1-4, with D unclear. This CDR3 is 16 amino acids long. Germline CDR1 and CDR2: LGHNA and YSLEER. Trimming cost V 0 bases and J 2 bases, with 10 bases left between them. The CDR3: CASSQEGRATNEKLFF. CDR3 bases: TGCGCCAGCAGCCAAGAAGGAAGGGCCACTAATGAAAAACTGTTTTTT.

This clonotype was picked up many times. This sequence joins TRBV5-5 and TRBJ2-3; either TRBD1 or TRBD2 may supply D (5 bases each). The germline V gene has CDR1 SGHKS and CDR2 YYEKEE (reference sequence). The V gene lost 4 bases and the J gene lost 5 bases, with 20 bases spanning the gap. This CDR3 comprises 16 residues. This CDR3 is CASSQFEGRREDTQYF. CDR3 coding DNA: TGTGCCAGCAGCCAATTTGAGGGGCGCCGCGAAGATACGCAGTATTTT.

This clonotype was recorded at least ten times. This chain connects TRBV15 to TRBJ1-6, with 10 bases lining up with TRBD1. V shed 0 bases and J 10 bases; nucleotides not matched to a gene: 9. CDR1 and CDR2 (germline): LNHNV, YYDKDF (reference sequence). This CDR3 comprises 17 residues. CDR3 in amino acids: CATSRELLTGGNSPLHF. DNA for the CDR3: TGTGCCACCAGCAGAGAACTTTTGACAGGGGGCAACTCACCCCTCCACTTT.

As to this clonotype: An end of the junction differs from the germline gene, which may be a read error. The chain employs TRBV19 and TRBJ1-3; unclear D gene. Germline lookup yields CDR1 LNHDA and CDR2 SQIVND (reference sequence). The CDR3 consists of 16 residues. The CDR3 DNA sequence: TGTGCCAGCCCTTATGGCCCAACGGGAACAATCAGCCCCAGCATTTTT. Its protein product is CASPYGPTGTISPSIF.

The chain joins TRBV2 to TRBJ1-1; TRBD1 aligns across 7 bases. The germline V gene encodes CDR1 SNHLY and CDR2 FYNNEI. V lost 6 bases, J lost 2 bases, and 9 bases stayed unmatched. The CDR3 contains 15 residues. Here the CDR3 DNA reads TGTGCCAGCAGAACGGAAGGGGGCGGAAACACTGAAGCTTTCTTT. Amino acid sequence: CASRTEGGGNTEAFF.

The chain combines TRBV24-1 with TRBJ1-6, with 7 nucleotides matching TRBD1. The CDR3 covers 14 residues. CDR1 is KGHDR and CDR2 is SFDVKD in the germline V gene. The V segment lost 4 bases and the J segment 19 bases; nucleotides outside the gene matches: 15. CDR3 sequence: CATSEPRGGSAPHF. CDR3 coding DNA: TGTGCCACCAGTGAACCCAGGGGGGGTTCAGCCCCACACTTT.

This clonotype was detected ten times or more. The CDR3 reads CSVVARALAFF. CDR3 nucleotide sequence: TGCAGCGTTGTTGCACGAGCCCTTGCTTTCTTT. This chain uses TRBV29-1 with TRBJ1-1; D not certain. Germline V lookup: CDR1 SQVTM, CDR2 ANQGSEA. Trimming took 4 bases from V and 11 from J, leaving 14 bases between them. CDR3 length: 11 residues.

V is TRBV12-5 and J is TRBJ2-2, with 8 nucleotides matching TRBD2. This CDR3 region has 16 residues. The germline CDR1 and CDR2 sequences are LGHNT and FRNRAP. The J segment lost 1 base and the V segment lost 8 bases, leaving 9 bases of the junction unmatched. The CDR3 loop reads CASSLERGQNTGELFF. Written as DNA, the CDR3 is TGTGCTAGTAGCCTAGAGCGGGGGCAGAACACCGGGGAGCTGTTTTTT.

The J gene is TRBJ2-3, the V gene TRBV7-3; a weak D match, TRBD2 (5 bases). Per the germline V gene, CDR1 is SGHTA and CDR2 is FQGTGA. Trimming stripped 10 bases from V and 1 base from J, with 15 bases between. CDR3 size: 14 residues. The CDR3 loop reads CATARTGGTDTQYF. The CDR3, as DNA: TGTGCCACAGCCAGGACCGGGGGCACAGATACGCAGTATTTT.